The sequence of this T cell receptor (beta chain) was determined in a study of cytomegalovirus exposure and HLA in healthy donors. On the study more broadly: Sequencing of 150 million to 200 million T cells in an earlier analysis found under 120 million unique TCR beta sequences.

This clone was observed a few times. The primer mix had 60 Vbeta and 13 Jbeta primers. Profiling relied on immunoSEQ multiplex PCR, and the TCRdb table lists in-frame clones only, not all of them. The table shows under 150,000 clones, with approximately 87% occurring only once. The receptor was isolated from a man aged 35-49 years in good health and CMV-seronegative. The specimen sequenced was PBMCs.

CDR3 region: CASSVLEGDPYEQYF. CDR3 DNA: TGTGCCAGCAGCGTATTGGAGGGAGATCCCTACGAGCAGTACTTC. The genes are TRBV9 and TRBJ2-7, with a weak D call TRBD2 (6 bases). The germline gives CDR1 SGDLS, CDR2 YYNGEE. The V end lost 1 base, the J end lost 2 bases, and 13 bases lay between the germline ends. This CDR3 has 15 residues.